This T cell receptor beta chain comes out of a study of blood T cell repertoires in COVID-19. J gave up 5 bases and V 0 bases, and 7 bases lay outside the gene matches. This CDR3 contains 16 residues. Germline V gene data show CDR1 as MNHEY and CDR2 as SVGAGI. Original analysis: By means of reference gene primer amplification, nucleated cell counts were estimated. The protocol was immunoSEQ multiplex PCR, while the TCRdb copy is restricted to in-frame clones and leaves out a portion. That table furnishes V, J and clone size, whereas the DNA furnished D and trimming. The table lists approximately 190,000 clones, roughly 80% of them singletons, with around 6.1% in the top ten.

Sample: peripheral blood. The origin of this receptor is a woman between 35 and 50 years old with acute or convalescent COVID-19. The genes are TRBV6-5 and TRBJ1-2; TRBD1 matches at 9 bases. Here the CDR3 reads CASSYSEQGAWYGYTF. In DNA, the CDR3 is TGTGCCAGCAGTTACTCGGAACAGGGGGCGTGGTATGGCTACACCTTC.